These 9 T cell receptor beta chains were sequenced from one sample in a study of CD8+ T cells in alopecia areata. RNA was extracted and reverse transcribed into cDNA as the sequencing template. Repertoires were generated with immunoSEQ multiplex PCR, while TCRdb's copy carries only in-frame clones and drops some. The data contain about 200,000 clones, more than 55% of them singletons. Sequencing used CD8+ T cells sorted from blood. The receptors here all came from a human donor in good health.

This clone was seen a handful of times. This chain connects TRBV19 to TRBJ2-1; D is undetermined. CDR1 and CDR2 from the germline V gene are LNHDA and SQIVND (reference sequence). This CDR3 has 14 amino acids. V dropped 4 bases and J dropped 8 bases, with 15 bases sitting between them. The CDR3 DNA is TGTGCCAGTAGTACCGACGAGGACGCGCATGAGCAGTTCTTC. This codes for CASSTDEDAHEQFF.

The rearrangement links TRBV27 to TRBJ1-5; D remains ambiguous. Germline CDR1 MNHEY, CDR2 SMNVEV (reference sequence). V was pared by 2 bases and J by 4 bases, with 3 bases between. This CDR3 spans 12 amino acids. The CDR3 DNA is TGTGCCAGCAGTTTACCTAATCAGCCCCAGCATTTT. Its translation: CASSLPNQPQHF.

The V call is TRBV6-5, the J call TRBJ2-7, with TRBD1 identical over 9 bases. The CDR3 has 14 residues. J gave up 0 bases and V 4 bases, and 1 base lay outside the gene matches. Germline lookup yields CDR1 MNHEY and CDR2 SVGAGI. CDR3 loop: CASSSTGGSYEQYF. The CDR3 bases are TGTGCCAGCAGTTCGACAGGGGGCTCCTACGAGCAGTACTTC.

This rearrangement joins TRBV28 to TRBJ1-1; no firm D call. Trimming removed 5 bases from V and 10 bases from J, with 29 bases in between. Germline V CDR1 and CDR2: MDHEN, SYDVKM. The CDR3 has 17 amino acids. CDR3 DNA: TGTGCCAGCAGTCCCCCGGCAGCTGAACACCCTGACTCCCGAGCTTTCTTT. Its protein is CASSPPAAEHPDSRAFF.

CDR3 coding DNA: TGTGCCAGCAGCGGCTCCTACAATGAGCAGTTCTTC. This sequence encodes CASSGSYNEQFF. This chain joins TRBV28 and TRBJ2-1; D is uncertain. This CDR3 contains 12 residues. The germline V and J ends were trimmed by 6 bases and 0 bases, with 3 bases remaining between them. CDR1 MDHEN and CDR2 SYDVKM come from the germline V gene.

CDR3 nucleotide sequence: TGTGCCAGCAGTTACAGAGCTAGCGGGGGCGCAGATACGCAGTATTTT. It yields the protein CASSYRASGGADTQYF. The rearrangement joins TRBV6-5 to TRBJ2-3, with 10 bases matching TRBD2. The CDR3 extends over 16 amino acids. Per germline, CDR1 MNHEY and CDR2 SVGAGI. V shed 2 bases, J shed 4 bases, and the junction held 6 bases outside the gene matches.

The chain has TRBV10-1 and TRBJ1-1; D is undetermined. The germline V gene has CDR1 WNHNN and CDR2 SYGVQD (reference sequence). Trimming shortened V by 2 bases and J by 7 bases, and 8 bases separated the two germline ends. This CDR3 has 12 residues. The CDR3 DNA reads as TGCGCCAGCAGTGAGGGGGTCGGTGAAGCTTTCTTT. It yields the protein CASSEGVGEAFF.

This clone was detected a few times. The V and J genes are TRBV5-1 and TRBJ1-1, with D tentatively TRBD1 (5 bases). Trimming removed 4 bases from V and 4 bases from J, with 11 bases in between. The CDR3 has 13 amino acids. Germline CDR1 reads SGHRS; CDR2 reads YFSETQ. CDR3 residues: CASSQGGATEAFF. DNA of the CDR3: TGCGCCAGCAGCCAGGGAGGGGCCACTGAAGCTTTCTTT.

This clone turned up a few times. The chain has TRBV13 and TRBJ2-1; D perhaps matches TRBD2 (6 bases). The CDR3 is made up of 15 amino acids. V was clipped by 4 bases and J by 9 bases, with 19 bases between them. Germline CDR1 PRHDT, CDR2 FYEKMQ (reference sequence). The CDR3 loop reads CASSSPSPSAGEQFF. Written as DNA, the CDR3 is TGTGCCAGCAGCTCCCCCTCCCCTAGCGCGGGTGAGCAGTTCTTC. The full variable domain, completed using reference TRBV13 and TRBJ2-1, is AAGVIQSPRHLIKEKRETATLKCYPIPRHDTVYWYQQGPGQDPQFLISFYEKMQSDKGSIPDRFSAQQFSDYHSELNMSSLELGDSALYFCASSSPSPSAGEQFFGPGTRLTVL.